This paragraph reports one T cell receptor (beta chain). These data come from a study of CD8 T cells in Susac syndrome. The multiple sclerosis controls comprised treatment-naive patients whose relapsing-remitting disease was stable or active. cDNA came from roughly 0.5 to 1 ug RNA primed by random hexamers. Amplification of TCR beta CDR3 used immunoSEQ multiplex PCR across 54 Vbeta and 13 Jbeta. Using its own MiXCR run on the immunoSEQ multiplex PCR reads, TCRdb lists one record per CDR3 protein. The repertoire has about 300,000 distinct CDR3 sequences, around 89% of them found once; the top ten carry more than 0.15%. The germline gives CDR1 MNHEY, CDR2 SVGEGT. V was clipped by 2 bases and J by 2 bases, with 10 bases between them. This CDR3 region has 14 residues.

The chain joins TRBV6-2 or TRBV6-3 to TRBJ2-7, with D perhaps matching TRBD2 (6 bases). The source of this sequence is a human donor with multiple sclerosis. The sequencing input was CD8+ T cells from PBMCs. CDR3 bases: TGTGCCAGCAGTTACGGGGGAGGAACCTACGAGCAGTACTTC. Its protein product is CASSYGGGTYEQYF.